Below are 19 T cell receptor beta chains sequenced from a single sample in a study of blood T cell repertoires in COVID-19 (dated by TCRdb to 2019 to 2021). Libraries were made using the immunoSEQ multiplex PCR assay. The table comes from immuneACCESS by way of TCRdb, which keeps in-frame sequences with V and J called. Part of the clones is missing from these tables; in studies checked, under half for an unresolved V gene and the rest for unknown reasons. The sample table records tens of thousands of clones; around 85% of these occur just once. The biggest ten clones account for roughly 25% of the sample. Sequencing input: peripheral blood. Every receptor here comes from a woman of 80 years or more with active or convalescent COVID-19.

V and J are TRBV27 and TRBJ2-7; TRBD2 matches 12 bases. The CDR3 covers 16 residues. With V trimmed by 5 bases and J by 5 bases, 10 bases remained unmatched. Germline CDR1 reads MNHEY; CDR2 reads SMNVEV (reference sequence). The CDR3 loop is CASSTTSSGGVHEQYF. Here the CDR3 DNA reads TGTGCCAGCAGTACAACTTCTAGCGGGGGGGTCCACGAGCAGTACTTC.

The chain uses TRBV27 and TRBJ2-3, with 11 nucleotides matching TRBD2. Germline V lookup: CDR1 MNHEY, CDR2 SMNVEV (reference sequence). The CDR3 contains 17 residues. V lost 5 bases to trimming and J lost 6 bases; unmatched junction nucleotides: 13. CDR3 in DNA: TGTGCCAGCAGTCACCCGGCCGGGACTAGCGGAGAGGATACGCAGTATTTT. Translated, it gives CASSHPAGTSGEDTQYF.

CDR3 sequence (DNA): TGTGCCAGCAGCCCGTGGGGCATTACAGATACGCAGTATTTT. Translating gives CASSPWGITDTQYF. The V call is TRBV3-1 (or the pseudogene TRBV3-2), the J call TRBJ2-3; D may be TRBD1 (5 bases). The V gene lost 4 bases and the J gene lost 3 bases, with 11 bases spanning the gap. CDR1 is LGHDT and CDR2 is YNNKEL in the germline V gene (reference sequence). This CDR3 spans 14 amino acids.

Sample share makes this clone medium-sized. V is TRBV4-1 and J is TRBJ2-2; D might be TRBD1 (6 bases). The CDR3 sequence is 17 residues long. V was shortened by 4 bases and J by 0 bases, with 15 bases between the two germline ends. Germline V gene lookup returns CDR1 MGHRA and CDR2 YSYEKL. In nucleotides, the CDR3 is TGCGCCAGCAGCCTGAAGGGACACTCGACGAACACCGGGGAGCTGTTTTTT. This codes for CASSLKGHSTNTGELFF.

The V call is TRBV11-3, the J call TRBJ2-6; the D gene is possibly TRBD2 (5 bases). Trimming left V 1 base short and J 5 bases short, with 9 bases between. Germline V gives CDR1 SGHNT, CDR2 YENEEA. This CDR3 comprises 15 residues. The CDR3 sequence is CASSLGGERANVLTF. The CDR3 DNA reads TGTGCCAGCAGCTTAGGGGGAGAAAGGGCCAACGTCCTGACTTTC.

This chain uses TRBV7-2 with TRBJ1-5, with D possibly TRBD1 on 5 matching bases. Trimming took off 5 bases at V and 0 bases at J, with 8 bases between the two ends. The CDR3 loop spans 14 amino acids. Germline V CDR1 and CDR2: SGHTA, FQGNSA. This CDR3 is CASSVTGSNQPQHF. Written as DNA, the CDR3 is TGTGCCAGCAGCGTTACAGGTAGCAATCAGCCCCAGCATTTT.

V is TRBV6-5 and J is TRBJ1-2; 8 bases are a match to TRBD1. Germline V CDR1 and CDR2: MNHEY, SVGAGI. CDR3 size: 13 residues. Trimming cost V 5 bases and J 5 bases; bases outside gene matches: 4. CDR3 in amino acids: CASSPDRVYGYTF. The CDR3 nucleotides are TGTGCCAGCAGTCCGGACAGGGTTTATGGCTACACCTTC.

The chain recombines TRBV5-8 with TRBJ2-3; 8 bases align to TRBD2. The CDR3 consists of 15 residues. Looked up from germline, CDR1 is SGHTS and CDR2 is YDEGEE. Trimming removed 2 bases from V and 5 bases from J; junction bases left unmatched: 7. The chain's CDR3 is CASSLRGGLIDTQYF. The CDR3 region has the DNA TGTGCCAGCAGCTTACGGGGGGGGCTCATAGATACGCAGTATTTT.

V gene TRBV2 combines with J gene TRBJ1-5; no definite D call. V was shortened by 3 bases and J by 0 bases, with 12 bases between the two germline ends. Germline values: CDR1 SNHLY, CDR2 FYNNEI. The CDR3 has 16 amino acids. The CDR3 protein is CASSEVWAASNQPQHF. CDR3 DNA: TGTGCCAGCAGTGAGGTGTGGGCAGCTAGCAATCAGCCCCAGCATTTT.

A few counts support this clone. The chain recombines TRBV5-4 with TRBJ2-3; TRBD1 might be the D (5 bases). Trimming took off 1 base at V and 14 bases at J, with 14 bases between the two ends. The CDR3 is made up of 12 amino acids. Per the germline V gene, CDR1 is SGHNT and CDR2 is YYREEE (reference sequence). In DNA form, the CDR3 reads TGTGCCAGCAGCTTGCGGCAGGGAACTTCGTATTTT. Protein product: CASSLRQGTSYF.

This sequence joins TRBV4-2 and TRBJ2-7, with a possible D match to TRBD1 (5 bases). Looked up from germline, CDR1 is LGHNA and CDR2 is YNFKEQ. The V end lost 0 bases, the J end lost 1 base, and 10 bases lay between the germline ends. The CDR3 contains 15 residues. The CDR3 protein is CASSQDRDSSYEQYF. As DNA, the CDR3 is TGTGCCAGCAGCCAAGATCGTGACAGTTCCTACGAGCAGTACTTC.

V gene TRBV14 combines with J gene TRBJ2-1; TRBD2 agrees at 14 bases. Germline assignment: CDR1 SGHDN and CDR2 FVKESK. V was pared by 4 bases and J by 5 bases, with 4 bases of the junction left unmatched. CDR3 length: 16 residues. CDR3: CASSPTSGGAHNEQFF. CDR3 nucleotides: TGTGCCAGCAGCCCGACTAGCGGGGGGGCCCACAATGAGCAGTTCTTC.

The chain couples TRBV11-2 to TRBJ1-1; no clear D gene. Deletions cut 1 base from V and 1 base from J, with 13 bases between. The CDR3 consists of 16 residues. Germline V gene sequence: CDR1 SGHAT, CDR2 FQNNGV. The CDR3 DNA reads as TGTGCCAGCAGCTTAGGGTTTCAGGTGGGGAACACTGAAGCTTTCTTT. Residues: CASSLGFQVGNTEAFF.

The chain combines TRBV7-3 with TRBJ2-1, with 10 bases identical to TRBD2. V shed 4 bases and J 4 bases; nucleotides not matched to a gene: 7. There are 16 residues in the CDR3. The germline gives CDR1 SGHTA, CDR2 FQGTGA. The CDR3 bases are TGTGCCAGCAGCTCTATAGCGGGGGGTCTATACAATGAGCAGTTCTTC. Translated, it gives CASSSIAGGLYNEQFF. Full variable domain (missing parts from reference TRBV7-3 and TRBJ2-1): GAGVSQTPSNKVTEKGKYVELRCDPISGHTALYWYRQSLGQGPEFLIYFQGTGAADDSGLPNDRFFAVRPEGSVSTLKIQRTERGDSAVYLCASSSIAGGLYNEQFFGPGTRLTVL.

This rearrangement joins TRBV12-3 or TRBV12-4 to TRBJ2-5; weak D call: TRBD1 (5 bases). The CDR3 contains 13 residues. V lost 6 bases and J 6 bases, leaving 14 bases between the germline ends. Here the CDR3 DNA reads TGTGCCAGCAGCGCGGCACAGGCCCAGACCCAGTACTTC. Translated: CASSAAQAQTQYF.

The gene calls are TRBV28 and TRBJ2-7, with D possibly TRBD2 on 6 matching bases. There are 15 residues in the CDR3. Per the germline V gene, CDR1 is MDHEN and CDR2 is SYDVKM. Trimming removed 1 base at V and 0 bases at J, with 10 bases between. CDR3 DNA: TGTGCCAGCAGTTTATTATCTAGCGCCTCCTACGAGCAGTACTTC. Its protein is CASSLLSSASYEQYF.

This clone was seen only once. The gene calls are TRBV18 and TRBJ2-7; 7 bases are shared with TRBD1. The junction had 5 bases not matched to a gene; V was cut back by 5 bases and J by 4 bases. The CDR3 is made up of 13 amino acids. Looked up from germline, CDR1 is KGHSH and CDR2 is LQKENI. The CDR3 nucleotides read TGTGCCAGCTCAACGGGACAGAGTTACGAGCAGTACTTC. As protein: CASSTGQSYEQYF.

V is TRBV2 and J is TRBJ2-5; 11 bases are a match to TRBD2. Germline assignment: CDR1 SNHLY and CDR2 FYNNEI. V was clipped by 2 bases and J by 2 bases; unmatched bases: 1. The CDR3 covers 15 residues. CDR3 in DNA: TGTGCCAGCAGTGAACTAGCGGGGGGACAAGAGACCCAGTACTTC. Translating gives CASSELAGGQETQYF.

The chain recombines TRBV10-3 with TRBJ1-1; 10 bases agree with TRBD1. There are 12 residues in the CDR3. Trimming removed 10 bases from V and 2 bases from J; junction bases left unmatched: 1. Germline lookup yields CDR1 ENHRY and CDR2 SYGVKD. Written as DNA, the CDR3 is TGTGCCACGACAGGGGGCAACACTGAAGCTTTCTTT. The encoded protein is CATTGGNTEAFF.